The T cell receptor beta chain described here comes from a study of graft-versus-host responses after intestinal transplantation (dated by TCRdb to the early 2020s). As for the study more broadly: Multivisceral, liver-intestinal, or isolated intestinal transplants were received by the recipients. Every recipient was given anti-thymocyte globulin induction, followed by around three years of maintenance tacrolimus and steroids. After intestinal transplantation, graft-versus-host and host-versus-graft alloreactive T cell clones were followed in the graft, circulation and bone marrow using bulk TCR-beta CDR3 sequencing. Alloreactive clones were identified by sequencing pre-transplant mixed lymphocyte reaction products and comparing these products with unstimulated pre-transplant donor and recipient T cells. The cohort enrolled about 23 intestinal transplant recipients, one of whom was a retransplant, and 3 patients without pretransplant specimens were excluded. A peak of at least 4% donor T cells among recipient peripheral blood mononuclear cells was the definition used for donor T cell macrochimerism. Instead of going to the commercial service, samples from a few later patients were sequenced in-house on an Illumina MiSeq and processed with MiXCR. Findings and caveats that apply to the study as a whole: Conclusions were limited by the relatively low number and heterogeneity of intestinal transplant patients. GvH clones were detected in recipient bone marrow, and some appeared earlier in ileal mucosa or blood, consistent with an intestinal mucosal origin. Patients with donor T cell macrochimerism had high GvH to HvG T cell clonal ratios in their allografts. Peak levels of circulating GvH clones were associated with declines in HvG clones early after transplant.

For this clone: This clone's antigen is unknown. No much larger clonotype is one base removed from it; base qualities were not supplied.

The CDR3 sequence holds 13 residues, the cysteine and phenylalanine included. The entry retains the CDR3 DNA only, 39 bases that are in frame from base 1. For CDR1 and CDR2, the germline V gene lists MNHEY and SVGAGI. V and J are truncated by 6 bases and 2 bases respectively, leaving an intervening sequence of 9 bases. Library preparation used the immunoSEQ multiplex PCR assay. For most patients, genomic DNA was isolated with the Qiagen DNeasy Blood and Tissue Kit and sent frozen to Adaptive Biotechnologies for TCR sequencing. For most patients, high-throughput TCR-beta CDR3 sequencing of genomic DNA was performed by Adaptive Biotechnologies. The authors' analysis ran thus. Adaptive's ImmunoSEQ software was the source of the TCR sequencing data for roughly 19 patients, while a few other patients were processed with MiXCR and VDJtools. To correct CD4 versus CD8 sorting errors, sequences present in both subsets at a frequency ratio below 5:1 were removed. CDR3 nucleotide sequences shared between donor and recipient were removed because their origin could not be assigned. To be classed as alloreactive, a clone needed at least 2-fold expansion over unstimulated cells and a minimum CFSE-low frequency of 0.002% (template counts) or 0.001% (read counts). Mappable clones were those detected in sequenced pre-transplant spleen, lymph node, or MLR CFSE-low populations of the donor or recipient. The cumulative frequency of alloreactive clones was calculated as a percentage of all sequences, weighted by copy number. This is the immuneACCESS table as TCRdb keeps it, with only in-frame sequences that have V and J called. A part of the clones is gone; compared with another copy, unresolved V genes explain less than half, and the rest is unexplained. V and J calls and clone size follow that table, whereas D and trimming were derived from the DNA. This sample holds about 39,000 clones; roughly 95% were observed only once. The ten largest clones add up to 0.2% to 0.25% of the sample.

What the time point label conveys for this sample: cells obtained before transplantation from donor or recipient. CD3+CD4+ and CD3+CD8+ populations were FACS-sorted from unstimulated pre-transplant donor and recipient cells taken from spleen or lymph nodes. This specimen consisted of unstimulated CD8+ T cells sorted from spleen or lymph node cells, obtained before transplant. Recombination joined TRBV6-5 with TRBJ2-3, with the D segment possibly TRBD1 or TRBD2, each aligning over 5 bases. This clonotype originated in a human donor who was the organ donor for an intestinal transplant. The CDR3 protein is CASSGDDTDTQYF. The sequenced DNA is TGTGCCAGCAGCGGGGACGACACAGATACGCAGTATTTT.